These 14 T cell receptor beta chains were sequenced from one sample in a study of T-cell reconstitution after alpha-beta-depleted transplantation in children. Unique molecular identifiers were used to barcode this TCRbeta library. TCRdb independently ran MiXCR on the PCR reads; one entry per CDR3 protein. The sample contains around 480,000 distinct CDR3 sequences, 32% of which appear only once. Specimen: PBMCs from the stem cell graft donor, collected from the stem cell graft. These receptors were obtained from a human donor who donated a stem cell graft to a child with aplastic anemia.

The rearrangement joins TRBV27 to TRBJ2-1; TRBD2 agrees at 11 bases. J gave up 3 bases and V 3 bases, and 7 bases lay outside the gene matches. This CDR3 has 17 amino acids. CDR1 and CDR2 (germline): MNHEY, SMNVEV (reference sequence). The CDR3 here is CASSFRVGTSGYNEQFF. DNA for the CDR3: TGTGCCAGCAGTTTCCGAGTTGGGACTAGCGGCTACAATGAGCAGTTCTTC.

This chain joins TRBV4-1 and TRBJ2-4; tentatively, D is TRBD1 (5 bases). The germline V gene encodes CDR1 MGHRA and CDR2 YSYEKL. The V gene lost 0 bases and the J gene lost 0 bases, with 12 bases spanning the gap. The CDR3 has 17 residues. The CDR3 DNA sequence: TGCGCCAGCAGCCAAGACGCAGGGCTACTAGCCAAAAACATTCAGTACTTC. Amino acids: CASSQDAGLLAKNIQYF.

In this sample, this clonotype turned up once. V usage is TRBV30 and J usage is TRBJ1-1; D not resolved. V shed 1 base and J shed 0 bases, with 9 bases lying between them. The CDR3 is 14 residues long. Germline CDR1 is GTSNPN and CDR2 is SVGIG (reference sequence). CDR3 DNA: TGTGCCTGGAGTGGAAACAGCTTGAACACTGAAGCTTTCTTT. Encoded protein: CAWSGNSLNTEAFF.

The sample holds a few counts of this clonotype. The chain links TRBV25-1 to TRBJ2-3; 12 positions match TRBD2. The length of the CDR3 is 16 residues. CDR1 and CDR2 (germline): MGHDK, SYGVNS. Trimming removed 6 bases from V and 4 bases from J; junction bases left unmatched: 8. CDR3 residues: CASRASGRALADTQYF. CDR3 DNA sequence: TGTGCCAGCAGGGCTAGCGGGAGGGCCCTCGCAGATACGCAGTATTTT.

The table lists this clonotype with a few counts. The chain's CDR3 is CASSQVGARNTGELFF. The CDR3, as DNA: TGCGCCAGCAGCCAAGTAGGAGCTAGAAACACCGGGGAGCTGTTTTTT. The chain carries TRBV4-3 and TRBJ2-2, with no clear D. Germline CDR1 is LGHNA and CDR2 is YSLEER. V was cut by 1 base and J by 2 bases, with 11 bases left in between. The CDR3 runs 16 residues.

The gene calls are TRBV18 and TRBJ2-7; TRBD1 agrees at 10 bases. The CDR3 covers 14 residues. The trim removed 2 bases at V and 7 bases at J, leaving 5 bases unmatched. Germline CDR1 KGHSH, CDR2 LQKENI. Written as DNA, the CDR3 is TGTGCCAGCTCACCAGGCGGACAGGGGGGAGAGCAGTACTTC. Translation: CASSPGGQGGEQYF.

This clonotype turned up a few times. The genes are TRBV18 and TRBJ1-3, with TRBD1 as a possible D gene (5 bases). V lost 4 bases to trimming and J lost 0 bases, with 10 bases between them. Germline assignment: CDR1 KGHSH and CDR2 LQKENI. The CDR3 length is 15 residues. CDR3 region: CASSQLDSSGNTIYF. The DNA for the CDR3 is TGTGCCAGCTCACAATTAGACAGCTCTGGAAACACCATATATTTT.

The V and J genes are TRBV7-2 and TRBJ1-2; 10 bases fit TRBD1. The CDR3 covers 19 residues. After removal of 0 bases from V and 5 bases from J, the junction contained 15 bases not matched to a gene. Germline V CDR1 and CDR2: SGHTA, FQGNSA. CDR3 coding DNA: TGTGCCAGCAGCTTAGCGGGACCGGGACAGGGGATTCGGACGTATGGCTACACCTTC. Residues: CASSLAGPGQGIRTYGYTF.

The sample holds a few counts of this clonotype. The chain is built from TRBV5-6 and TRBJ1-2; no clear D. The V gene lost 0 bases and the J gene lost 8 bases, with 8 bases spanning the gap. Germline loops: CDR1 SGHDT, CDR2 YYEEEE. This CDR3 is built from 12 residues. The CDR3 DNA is TGTGCCAGCAGCTTGGTTCCCTACGGCTACACCTTC. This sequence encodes CASSLVPYGYTF.

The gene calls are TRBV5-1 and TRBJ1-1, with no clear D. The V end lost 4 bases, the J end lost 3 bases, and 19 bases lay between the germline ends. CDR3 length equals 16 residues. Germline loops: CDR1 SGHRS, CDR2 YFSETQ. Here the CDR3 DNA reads TGCGCCAGCAGCCGCCGGGCCCCAAAAGAGGACACTGAAGCTTTCTTT. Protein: CASSRRAPKEDTEAFF. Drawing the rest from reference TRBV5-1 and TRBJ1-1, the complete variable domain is KAGVTQTPRYLIKTRGQQVTLSCSPISGHRSVSWYQQTPGQGLQFLFEYFSETQRNKGNFPGRFSGRQFSNSRSEMNVSTLELGDSALYLCASSRRAPKEDTEAFFGQGTRLTVV.

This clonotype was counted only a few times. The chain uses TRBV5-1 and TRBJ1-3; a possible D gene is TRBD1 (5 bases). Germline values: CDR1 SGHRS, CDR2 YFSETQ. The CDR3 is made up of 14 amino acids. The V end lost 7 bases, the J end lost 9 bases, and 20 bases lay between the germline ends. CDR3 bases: TGCGCCAGCGCCCTGGGGGGGACTCTGAGCACCATATATTTT. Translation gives CASALGGTLSTIYF.

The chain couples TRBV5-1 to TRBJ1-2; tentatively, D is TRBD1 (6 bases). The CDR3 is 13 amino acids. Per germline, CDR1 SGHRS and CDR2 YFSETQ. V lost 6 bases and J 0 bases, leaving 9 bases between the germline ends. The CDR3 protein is CASTRGANYGYTF. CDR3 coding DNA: TGCGCCAGCACCAGGGGAGCTAACTATGGCTACACCTTC.

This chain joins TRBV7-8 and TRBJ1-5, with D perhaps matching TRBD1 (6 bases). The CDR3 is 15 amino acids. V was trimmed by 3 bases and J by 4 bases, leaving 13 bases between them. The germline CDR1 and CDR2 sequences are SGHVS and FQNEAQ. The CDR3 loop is CASSLSRGANQPQHF. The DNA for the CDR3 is TGTGCCAGCAGCTTGAGTCGGGGGGCGAATCAGCCCCAGCATTTT.

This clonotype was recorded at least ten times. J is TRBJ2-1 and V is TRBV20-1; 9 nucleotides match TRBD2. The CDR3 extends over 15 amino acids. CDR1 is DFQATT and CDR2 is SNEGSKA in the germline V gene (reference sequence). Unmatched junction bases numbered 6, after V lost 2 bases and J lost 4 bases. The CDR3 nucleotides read TGCAGTGCTAGACCTTGGCGGGAGGGGTACAATGAGCAGTTCTTC. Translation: CSARPWREGYNEQFF.